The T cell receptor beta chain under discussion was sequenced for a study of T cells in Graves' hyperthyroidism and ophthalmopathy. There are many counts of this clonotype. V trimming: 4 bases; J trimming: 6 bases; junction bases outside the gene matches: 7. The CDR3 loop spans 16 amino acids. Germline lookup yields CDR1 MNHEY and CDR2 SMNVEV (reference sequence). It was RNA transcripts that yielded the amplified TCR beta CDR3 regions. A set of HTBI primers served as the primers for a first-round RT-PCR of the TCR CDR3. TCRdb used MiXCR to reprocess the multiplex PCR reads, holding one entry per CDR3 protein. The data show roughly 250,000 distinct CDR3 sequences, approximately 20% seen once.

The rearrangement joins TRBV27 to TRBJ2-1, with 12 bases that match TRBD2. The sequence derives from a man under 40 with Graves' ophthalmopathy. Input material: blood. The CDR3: CASSSSGRAMGNEQFF. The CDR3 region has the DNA TGTGCCAGCAGTTCTAGCGGGAGGGCCATGGGCAATGAGCAGTTCTTC.